The source of this TCR beta chain is a study of early T cells in non-severe SARS-CoV-2 infection. Study context: Bulk RNA isolated from unsorted whole blood underwent sequencing; chains were not paired.

CDR1 is SGDLS and CDR2 is YYNGEE in the germline V gene. The CDR3 covers 16 residues. The J segment lost 0 bases and the V segment lost 3 bases, leaving 5 bases of the junction unmatched. This clonotype was detected only a few times. Researchers attached unique molecular identifiers to individual cDNA molecules. MiXCR, applied by TCRdb to the 5' RACE reads, yields one record per CDR3 protein. The sample records approximately 70,000 distinct CDR3 sequences, roughly 12% being singletons. Sample: whole blood, taken at baseline. This TCR was sampled from an adult who was a healthcare worker with PCR-confirmed SARS-CoV-2 infection or an uninfected control (not recorded which). The chain has TRBV9 and TRBJ2-2; 7 nucleotides align to TRBD2. CDR3 nucleotide sequence: TGTGCCAGCAGCGAGGCCGGGACTACGAACACCGGGGAGCTGTTTTTT. Translated, it gives CASSEAGTTNTGELFF. The full variable domain, in which reference TRBV9 and TRBJ2-2 provide the parts outside the CDR3, is DSGVTQTPKHLITATGQRVTLRCSPRSGDLSVYWYQQSLDQGLQFLIQYYNGEERAKGNILERFSAQQFPDLHSELNLSSLELGDSALYFCASSEAGTTNTGELFFGEGSRLTVL.